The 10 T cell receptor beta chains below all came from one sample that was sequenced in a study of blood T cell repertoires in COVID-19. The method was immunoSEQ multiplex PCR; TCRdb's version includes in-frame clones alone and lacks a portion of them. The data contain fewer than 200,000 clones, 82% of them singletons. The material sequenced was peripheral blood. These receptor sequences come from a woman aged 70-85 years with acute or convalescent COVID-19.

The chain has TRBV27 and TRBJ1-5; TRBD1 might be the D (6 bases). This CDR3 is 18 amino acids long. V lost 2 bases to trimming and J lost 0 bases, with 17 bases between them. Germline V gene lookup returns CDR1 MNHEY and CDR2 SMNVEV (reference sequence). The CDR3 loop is CASSLPDRRLYSNQPQHF. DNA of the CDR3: TGTGCCAGCAGTTTACCCGACAGGAGACTCTATAGCAATCAGCCCCAGCATTTT.

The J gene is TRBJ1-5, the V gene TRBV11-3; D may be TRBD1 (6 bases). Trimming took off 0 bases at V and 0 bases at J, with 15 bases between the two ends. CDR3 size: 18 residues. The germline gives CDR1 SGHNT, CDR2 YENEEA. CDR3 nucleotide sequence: TGTGCCAGCAGCTTAGACAGGGGACACTTCAATAGCAATCAGCCCCAGCATTTT. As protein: CASSLDRGHFNSNQPQHF. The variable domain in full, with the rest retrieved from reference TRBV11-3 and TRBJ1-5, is EAGVVQSPRYKIIEKKQPVAFWCNPISGHNTLYWYLQNLGQGPELLIRYENEEAVDDSQLPKDRFSAERLKGVDSTLKIQPAELGDSAVYLCASSLDRGHFNSNQPQHFGDGTRLSIL.

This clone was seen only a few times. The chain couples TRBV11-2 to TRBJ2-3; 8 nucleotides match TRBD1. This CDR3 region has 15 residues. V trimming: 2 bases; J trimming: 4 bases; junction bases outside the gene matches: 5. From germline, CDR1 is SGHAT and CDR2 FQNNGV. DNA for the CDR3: TGTGCCAGCAGCTTACAGGGGGCGAGGTCAGATACGCAGTATTTT. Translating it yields CASSLQGARSDTQYF.

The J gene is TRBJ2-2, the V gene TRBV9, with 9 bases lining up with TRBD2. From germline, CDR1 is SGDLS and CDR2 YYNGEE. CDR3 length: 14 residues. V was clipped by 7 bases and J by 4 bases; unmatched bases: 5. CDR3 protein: CASGETSGTGELFF. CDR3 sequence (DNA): TGTGCCAGCGGAGAGACTAGCGGCACCGGGGAGCTGTTTTTT.

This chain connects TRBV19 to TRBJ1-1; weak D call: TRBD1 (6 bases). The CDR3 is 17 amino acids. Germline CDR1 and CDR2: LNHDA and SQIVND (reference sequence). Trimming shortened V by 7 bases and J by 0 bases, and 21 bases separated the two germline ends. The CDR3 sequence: CASTSQDRTLMNTEAFF. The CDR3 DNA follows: TGTGCCAGTACCAGCCAGGACAGAACCCTCATGAACACTGAAGCTTTCTTT.

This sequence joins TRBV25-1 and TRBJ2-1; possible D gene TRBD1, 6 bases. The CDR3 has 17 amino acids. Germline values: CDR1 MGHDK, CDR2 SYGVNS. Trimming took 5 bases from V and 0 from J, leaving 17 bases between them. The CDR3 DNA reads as TGTGCCAGCAGTTCAGCCACAAGAGGGGGCTCCTACAATGAGCAGTTCTTC. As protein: CASSSATRGGSYNEQFF.

In DNA, the CDR3 is TGTGCCAGCAGCACTGGAGCAGGGGCCTACGAGCAGTACTTC. This translates into CASSTGAGAYEQYF. The V gene is TRBV5-4, the J gene TRBJ2-7, with D tentatively TRBD1 (6 bases). Trimming stripped 4 bases from V and 2 bases from J, with 13 bases between. Per the germline V gene, CDR1 is SGHNT and CDR2 is YYREEE (reference sequence). The CDR3 is 14 residues long.

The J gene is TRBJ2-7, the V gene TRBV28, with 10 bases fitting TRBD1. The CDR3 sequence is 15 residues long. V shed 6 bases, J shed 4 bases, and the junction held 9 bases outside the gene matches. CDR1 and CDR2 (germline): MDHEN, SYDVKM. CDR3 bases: TGTGCCAGCAGCCCGAGGACAGGGGGTCCGTACGAGCAGTACTTC. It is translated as CASSPRTGGPYEQYF.

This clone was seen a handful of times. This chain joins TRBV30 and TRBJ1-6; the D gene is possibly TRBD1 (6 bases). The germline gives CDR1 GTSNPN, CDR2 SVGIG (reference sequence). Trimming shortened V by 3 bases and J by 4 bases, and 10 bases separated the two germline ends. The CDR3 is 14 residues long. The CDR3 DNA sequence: TGTGCCTGGAGGTTAACAGGGTATAATTCACCCCTCCACTTT. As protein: CAWRLTGYNSPLHF.

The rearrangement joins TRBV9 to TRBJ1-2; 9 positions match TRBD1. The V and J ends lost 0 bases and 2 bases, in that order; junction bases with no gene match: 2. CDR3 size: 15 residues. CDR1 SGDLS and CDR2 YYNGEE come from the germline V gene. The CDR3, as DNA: TGTGCCAGCAGCGTAGCGGGACAGGGAAACTATGGCTACACCTTC. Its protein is CASSVAGQGNYGYTF.